The rows below give T cell receptor beta chains drawn from one sample of a study of radiotherapy plus CTLA-4 blockade in lung cancer. Measured with immunoSEQ multiplex PCR; TCRdb has only the in-frame clones, and not every one. The repertoire holds 30,000 or so clones, with 60% to 80% as singletons. Sequencing was performed on peripheral blood, taken from a patient treated with radiotherapy plus ipilimumab. These receptors all come from a human donor with non-small cell lung cancer whose response to radiotherapy plus ipilimumab could not be evaluated. CDR3s include the opening cysteine and the closing phenylalanine or tryptophan. D genes are given only for firm matches. Size values are once, few and many counts, or a class for expanded clones, and some rows have none.

TRBV23-1	.	TRBJ2-1	TRBD1	CASSLLTGQGYNEQFF	TGCGCCAGCAGTCTACTCACGGGACAGGGCTACAATGAGCAGTTCTTC
TRBV4-1	.	TRBJ1-6	.	CASSRAGSSRGSPLHF	TGCGCCAGCAGCCGCGCCGGCAGCTCAAGGGGTTCACCCCTCCACTTT
TRBV6-5	few	TRBJ1-2	TRBD1	CASSSKQGAGYGYTF	TGTGCCAGCAGTTCGAAACAGGGGGCGGGCTATGGCTACACCTTC
TRBV9	.	TRBJ1-6	.	CASSVGGGSPLHF	TGTGCCAGCAGCGTAGGGGGCGGCTCACCCCTCCACTTT
TRBV6-6	.	TRBJ1-1	TRBD1	CASSYGDSTEAFF	TGTGCCAGCAGTTACGGGGACAGCACTGAAGCTTTCTTT
TRBV7-2	.	TRBJ1-2	.	CASSLSLSF	TGTGCCAGCAGCTTATCCTTATCTTTC
TRBV5-1	.	TRBJ2-1	TRBD1	CASRRRDSDYNEQFF	TGCGCCAGCAGACGCCGGGACAGCGACTACAATGAGCAGTTCTTC
TRBV10-1	.	TRBJ2-1	TRBD2	CASSAGGNDEQFF	TGCGCCAGCAGTGCCGGGGGGAACGATGAGCAGTTCTTC
TRBV27	.	TRBJ1-1	TRBD1	CASSSTGGTWVNTEAFF	TGTGCCAGCAGTTCGACAGGGGGGACGTGGGTGAACACTGAAGCTTTCTTT
TRBV14	.	TRBJ2-7	.	CASSGRTGSTYEQYF	TGTGCCAGCAGCGGCCGGACCGGGAGTACCTACGAGCAGTACTTC
TRBV21-1	.	TRBJ2-1	.	CASSKKEGDGAYNEQFF	TGTGCCAGCAGCAAAAAAGAGGGAGACGGAGCCTACAATGAGCAGTTCTTC
TRBV2	.	TRBJ1-1	.	CASSENKNTEAFF	TGTGCCAGCAGTGAAAACAAGAACACTGAAGCTTTCTTT
TRBV19	.	TRBJ1-5	TRBD1	CASSISGAGGGQPQHF	TGTGCCAGTAGTATCTCTGGGGCAGGGGGCGGGCAGCCCCAGCATTTT
TRBV4-3	.	TRBJ1-2	.	CASSPRYDPRGVDGYTF	TGCGCCAGCAGCCCTAGATACGATCCCCGGGGGGTAGATGGCTACACCTTC